These 12 T cell receptor beta chains were sequenced from one sample in a study of control samples from healthy donors and cancer patients. Libraries were prepared by immunoSEQ multiplex PCR; TCRdb keeps only in-frame clonotypes and omits some of them. This table has 110,000 to 150,000 clones, about 90% appearing once. Sequenced material: blood. These receptors were collected from a man aged 18-30 years in good health.

The V gene is TRBV4-1, the J gene TRBJ1-1; D is ambiguous. This CDR3 comprises 11 residues. The germline CDR1 and CDR2 sequences are MGHRA and YSYEKL. V was clipped by 6 bases and J by 4 bases, with 6 bases between them. CDR3 nucleotides: TGCGCCAGCAGTCACAGCACTGAAGCTTTCTTT. As protein: CASSHSTEAFF.

The V call is TRBV7-3, the J call TRBJ2-5, with D possibly matching TRBD2 (7 bases). In germline, CDR1 is SGHTA, CDR2 FQGTGA. The CDR3 has 13 amino acids. The V and J ends lost 5 bases and 9 bases respectively, with 16 bases between them. Written as DNA, the CDR3 is TGTGCCAGCAGCCTGTCGGAAGGGGGGGCCCAGTACTTC. Translating gives CASSLSEGGAQYF.

The chain is built from TRBV5-6 and TRBJ2-1; 11 nucleotides line up with TRBD1. V lost 6 bases to trimming and J lost 14 bases; unmatched junction nucleotides: 4. This CDR3 region has 11 residues. Germline CDR1 and CDR2: SGHDT and YYEEEE. This CDR3 is CASTGGQGEFF. The CDR3 DNA sequence: TGTGCCAGCACCGGGGGACAGGGGGAGTTCTTC.

The V call is TRBV9, the J call TRBJ1-1, with 8 bases that match TRBD1. Germline CDR1 SGDLS, CDR2 YYNGEE. The CDR3 is made up of 15 amino acids. The V segment lost 3 bases and the J segment 5 bases; nucleotides outside the gene matches: 9. CDR3 sequence: CASSARSGGLTEAFF. The CDR3 nucleotides read TGTGCCAGCAGCGCTCGGTCAGGGGGCTTGACTGAAGCTTTCTTT. The complete variable domain, with remaining parts taken from reference TRBV9 and TRBJ1-1, reads DSGVTQTPKHLITATGQRVTLRCSPRSGDLSVYWYQQSLDQGLQFLIQYYNGEERAKGNILERFSAQQFPDLHSELNLSSLELGDSALYFCASSARSGGLTEAFFGQGTRLTVV.

This chain uses TRBV5-4 with TRBJ2-2; D may correspond to TRBD1 or TRBD2 (5 bases each). V was cut by 4 bases and J by 7 bases, with 17 bases left in between. Germline V lookup: CDR1 SGHNT, CDR2 YYREEE (reference sequence). The CDR3 is 15 residues long. The CDR3 loop reads CASSERDAVRGELFF. Here the CDR3 DNA reads TGTGCCAGCAGCGAACGGGACGCGGTACGCGGGGAGCTGTTTTTT.

This sequence joins TRBV19 and TRBJ1-4; 7 bases are shared with TRBD1. The CDR3 is made up of 16 amino acids. Germline V lookup: CDR1 LNHDA, CDR2 SQIVND (reference sequence). The ends lost 4 bases at V and 8 bases at J; junction bases unmatched: 13. CDR3 sequence reads: CASSTWGQPGREKLFF. In DNA, the CDR3 is TGTGCCAGTAGTACCTGGGGACAGCCAGGGAGGGAAAAACTGTTTTTT.

The chain joins TRBV5-1 to TRBJ2-7, with 9 nucleotides matching TRBD1. The CDR3 runs to 16 residues. With V trimmed by 0 bases and J by 3 bases, 7 bases remained unmatched. The germline gives CDR1 SGHRS, CDR2 YFSETQ. CDR3 in amino acids: CASSLGGTGKFYEQYF. The CDR3 bases are TGCGCCAGCAGCTTGGGCGGGACAGGGAAGTTCTACGAGCAGTACTTC.

The chain uses TRBV5-1 and TRBJ2-2; 7 positions match TRBD1. Unmatched junction bases numbered 3, after V lost 4 bases and J lost 0 bases. Germline V gene lookup returns CDR1 SGHRS and CDR2 YFSETQ. CDR3 size: 15 residues. CDR3 sequence reads: CASSPGQANTGELFF. DNA for the CDR3: TGCGCCAGCAGCCCAGGACAGGCGAACACCGGGGAGCTGTTTTTT.

J is TRBJ2-1 and V is TRBV20-1; 7 bases match TRBD1. CDR3 length: 11 residues. J was trimmed by 13 bases and V by 7 bases; bases with no gene match: 10. The V gene's germline CDR1 is DFQATT and CDR2 SNEGSKA (reference sequence). The CDR3 spells CSVSPDRVQFF. The CDR3 DNA sequence: TGCAGTGTTAGCCCTGACAGGGTTCAGTTCTTC.

This clone has just one count. The V and J genes are TRBV1 and TRBJ2-7; no DNA check was done on the table's D call, TRBD2. TRBV1 corresponds to a pseudogene. The CDR3 runs 17 residues. The CDR3 bases are TGCACCAGCAGCCAAGATAGGACTAGCGGGGGCACCTACGAGCAGTACTTC. It encodes CTSSQDRTSGGTYEQYF.

V and J are TRBV9 and TRBJ1-2; D may be TRBD1 (6 bases). This CDR3 is built from 17 residues. V was cut by 4 bases and J by 1 base, with 20 bases left in between. Looked up from germline, CDR1 is SGDLS and CDR2 is YYNGEE. DNA for the CDR3: TGTGCCAGCAGCCCTTTTACGTCAGGGGCCGGTAACTATGGCTACACCTTC. It specifies CASSPFTSGAGNYGYTF.

Only one count was recorded for this clone. This rearrangement joins TRBV10-3 to TRBJ1-2; D is perhaps TRBD1 (6 bases). This CDR3 has 14 amino acids. CDR1 and CDR2 (germline): ENHRY, SYGVKD. The ends were cut back, 6 bases at V and 0 bases at J, with 11 bases in the middle. Here the CDR3 DNA reads TGTGCCATCAGGACTGGACAGTCTAACTATGGCTACACCTTC. As protein: CAIRTGQSNYGYTF.